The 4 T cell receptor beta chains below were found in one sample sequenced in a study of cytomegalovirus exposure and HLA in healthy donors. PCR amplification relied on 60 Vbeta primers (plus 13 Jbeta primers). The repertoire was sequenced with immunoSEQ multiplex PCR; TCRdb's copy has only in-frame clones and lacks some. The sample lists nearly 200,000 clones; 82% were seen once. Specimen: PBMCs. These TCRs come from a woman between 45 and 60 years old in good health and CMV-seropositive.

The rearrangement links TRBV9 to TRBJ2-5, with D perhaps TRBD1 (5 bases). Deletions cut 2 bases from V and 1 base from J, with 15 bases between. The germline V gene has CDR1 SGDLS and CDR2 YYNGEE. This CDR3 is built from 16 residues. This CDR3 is CASSVGQGSLQETQYF. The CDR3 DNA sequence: TGTGCCAGCAGCGTGGGTCAGGGCAGCCTCCAAGAGACCCAGTACTTC.

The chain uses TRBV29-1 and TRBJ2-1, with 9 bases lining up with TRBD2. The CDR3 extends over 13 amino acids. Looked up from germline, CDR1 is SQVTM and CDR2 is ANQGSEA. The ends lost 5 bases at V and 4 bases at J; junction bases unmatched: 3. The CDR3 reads CSVQREVYNEQFF. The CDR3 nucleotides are TGCAGCGTTCAGCGGGAGGTTTACAATGAGCAGTTCTTC.

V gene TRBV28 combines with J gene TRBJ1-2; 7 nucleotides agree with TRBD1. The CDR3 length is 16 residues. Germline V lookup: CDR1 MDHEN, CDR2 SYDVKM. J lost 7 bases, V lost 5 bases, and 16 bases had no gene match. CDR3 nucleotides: TGTGCCAGCAGTCTACTGACGACAGGGAATATAGGTGGCTACACCTTC. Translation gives CASSLLTTGNIGGYTF.

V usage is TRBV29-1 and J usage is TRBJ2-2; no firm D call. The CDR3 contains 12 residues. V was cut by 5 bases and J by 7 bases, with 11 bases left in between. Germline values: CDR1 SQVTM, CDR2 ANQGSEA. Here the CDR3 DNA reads TGCAGCGTTCAACAAACCAGCGGGGAGCTGTTTTTT. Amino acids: CSVQQTSGELFF.